The 30 T cell receptor beta chains listed next were all sequenced from one sample in a study of blood T cell repertoires in COVID-19 (dated by TCRdb to 2018 to 2020). Library preparation was by the immunoSEQ multiplex PCR assay. Imported from immuneACCESS, the table was reduced by TCRdb to in-frame sequences with V and J called. These copies leave out some clones; in studies compared against another copy, an unresolved V gene accounts for under half, and the cause of the remainder is not known. Across this sample there are fewer than 200,000 clones, with approximately 86% seen only once. Of the sample, 2% to 3% falls within the top ten clones. Sequencing was performed on peripheral blood. The receptors were gathered from a woman of 80 years or more with COVID-19, enrolled during active disease.

The chain joins TRBV28 to TRBJ1-2, with a possible D match to TRBD1 (6 bases). Trimming removed 3 bases at V and 4 bases at J, with 12 bases between. Germline V gives CDR1 MDHEN, CDR2 SYDVKM. The CDR3 covers 14 residues. DNA for the CDR3: TGTGCCAGCAGTTTGTTGGCGGGGGCCTATGGCTACACCTTC. Protein sequence: CASSLLAGAYGYTF.

The V gene is TRBV7-9, the J gene TRBJ2-7; 8 bases fit TRBD1. This CDR3 contains 16 residues. Germline V gene sequence: CDR1 SEHNR, CDR2 FQNEAQ (reference sequence). The V gene end was trimmed by 4 bases and the J gene end by 3 bases; junction bases not matched to a gene: 11. This CDR3 reads CASSSETGTGIYEQYF. The CDR3 DNA is TGTGCCAGCAGCTCCGAAACCGGGACAGGAATCTACGAGCAGTACTTC.

The chain combines TRBV5-4 with TRBJ2-7; TRBD1 matches at 9 bases. V lost 0 bases and J lost 6; bases outside the gene matches: 1. CDR3 length: 13 residues. Germline loops: CDR1 SGHNT, CDR2 YYREEE (reference sequence). CDR3 sequence reads: CASSLEQGAEQYF. CDR3 coding DNA: TGTGCCAGCAGCTTGGAACAGGGGGCCGAGCAGTACTTC. The full variable domain, in which reference TRBV5-4 and TRBJ2-7 provide the parts outside the CDR3, is ETGVTQSPTHLIKTRGQQVTLRCSSQSGHNTVSWYQQALGQGPQFIFQYYREEENGRGNFPPRFSGLQFPNYSSELNVNALELDDSALYLCASSLEQGAEQYFGPGTRLTVT.

The chain carries TRBV5-1 and TRBJ2-7; 16 bases align to TRBD2. CDR3 length equals 16 residues. Germline lookup yields CDR1 SGHRS and CDR2 YFSETQ. J gave up 5 bases and V 4 bases, and 6 bases lay outside the gene matches. CDR3 sequence: CASSPGTSGRVDEQYF. As DNA, the CDR3 is TGCGCCAGCAGCCCAGGGACTAGCGGGAGGGTGGACGAGCAGTACTTC.

V gene TRBV20-1 combines with J gene TRBJ1-2; 8 nucleotides match TRBD1. The CDR3 is made up of 14 amino acids. Germline V gives CDR1 DFQATT, CDR2 SNEGSKA (reference sequence). Losses at the gene ends were 3 bases for V and 4 bases for J; bases not matched to a gene: 7. The CDR3 spells CSASMDRVGYGYTF. DNA for the CDR3: TGCAGTGCTAGTATGGACAGGGTTGGCTATGGCTACACCTTC.

CDR3 DNA: TGTGCCAGCAGAGAGGTCCTAAGGGGGGAGCAGTACTTC. Protein sequence: CASREVLRGEQYF. The rearrangement links TRBV2 to TRBJ2-7, with D possibly matching TRBD1 (6 bases). V gave up 6 bases and J gave up 7 bases, with 16 bases separating them. The CDR3 runs to 13 residues. Germline lookup yields CDR1 SNHLY and CDR2 FYNNEI.

V usage is TRBV20-1 and J usage is TRBJ2-5; D possibly corresponds to TRBD2 (5 bases). The CDR3 runs to 11 residues. Trimming removed 3 bases at V and 5 bases at J, with 7 bases between. From germline, CDR1 is DFQATT and CDR2 SNEGSKA (reference sequence). The CDR3: CSASGVETQYF. The CDR3 bases are TGCAGTGCTAGCGGGGTCGAGACCCAGTACTTC.

This chain links TRBV28 with TRBJ1-5; D not resolved. CDR1 MDHEN and CDR2 SYDVKM come from the germline V gene. V lost 0 bases, J lost 8 bases, and 5 bases lay in between. This CDR3 has 12 amino acids. The CDR3 sequence: CASSLWREPQHF. The CDR3 DNA follows: TGTGCCAGCAGTTTATGGCGAGAGCCCCAGCATTTT.

The J gene is TRBJ1-1, the V gene TRBV7-9; no clear D gene. CDR3 length: 14 residues. V lost 5 bases to trimming and J lost 6 bases, with 16 bases between them. Germline V CDR1 and CDR2: SEHNR, FQNEAQ (reference sequence). CDR3 residues: CASSPDGGFAEAFF. CDR3 DNA sequence: TGTGCCAGCAGCCCGGACGGCGGGTTCGCTGAAGCTTTCTTT.

This sequence joins TRBV5-4 and TRBJ2-1; 9 nucleotides match TRBD2. Germline CDR1 SGHNT, CDR2 YYREEE (reference sequence). This CDR3 comprises 16 residues. V gave up 4 bases and J gave up 8 bases; unmatched junction bases: 13. CDR3 in DNA: TGTGCCAGCAGCCCCCTGATGGGGACTAGCCGGTATGAGCAGTTCTTC. This codes for CASSPLMGTSRYEQFF.

The chain links TRBV5-4 to TRBJ2-1; D is uncertain. The V gene lost 0 bases and the J gene lost 10 bases, with 17 bases spanning the gap. CDR3 length equals 15 residues. Germline V gene sequence: CDR1 SGHNT, CDR2 YYREEE (reference sequence). This chain's CDR3 is CASSLAGGAPKEQFF. CDR3 nucleotide sequence: TGTGCCAGCAGCTTGGCCGGCGGAGCCCCTAAAGAGCAGTTCTTC.

This chain links TRBV10-1 with TRBJ2-7; a weak D match, TRBD2 (6 bases). Germline assignment: CDR1 WNHNN and CDR2 SYGVQD (reference sequence). This CDR3 spans 12 amino acids. V lost 8 bases, J lost 4 bases, and 12 bases lay in between. The CDR3 DNA sequence: TGCGCCAGCGCGGCGCTAGCGTACGAGCAGTACTTC. Protein: CASAALAYEQYF.

V usage is TRBV4-3 and J usage is TRBJ1-4, with 7 positions matching TRBD1. Germline lookup yields CDR1 LGHNA and CDR2 YSLEER. The CDR3 is 15 residues long. V trimming: 4 bases; J trimming: 3 bases; junction bases outside the gene matches: 5. CDR3 coding DNA: TGCGCCAGCAGCCGACAGGGCTCCTCTAATGAAAAACTGTTTTTT. Its protein is CASSRQGSSNEKLFF.

J is TRBJ2-2 and V is TRBV7-2; maybe TRBD1 (5 bases). The CDR3 sequence is 16 residues long. The V and J ends lost 4 bases and 2 bases respectively, with 14 bases between them. From germline, CDR1 is SGHTA and CDR2 FQGNSA. The CDR3 region is CASSSWAGRNTGELFF. The CDR3 DNA reads as TGTGCCAGCAGCTCTTGGGCAGGGCGCAACACCGGGGAGCTGTTTTTT. The complete variable domain, with remaining parts taken from reference TRBV7-2 and TRBJ2-2, reads GAGVSQSPSNKVTEKGKDVELRCDPISGHTALYWYRQSLGQGLEFLIYFQGNSAPDKSGLPSDRFSAERTGGSVSTLTIQRTQQEDSAVYLCASSSWAGRNTGELFFGEGSRLTVL.

This clone was detected only a few times. The chain carries TRBV15 and TRBJ2-1; possibly TRBD1 for D (6 bases). The CDR3 sequence is 16 residues long. CDR1 is LNHNV and CDR2 is YYDKDF in the germline V gene (reference sequence). V was clipped by 0 bases and J by 1 base, with 10 bases between them. The CDR3 reads CATSRDRGVSYNEQFF. As DNA, the CDR3 is TGTGCCACCAGCAGAGACAGGGGTGTATCCTACAATGAGCAGTTCTTC.

V usage is TRBV11-2 and J usage is TRBJ2-7, with 9 bases fitting TRBD2. The CDR3 is 12 amino acids. CDR1 is SGHAT and CDR2 is FQNNGV in the germline V gene. V gave up 2 bases and J gave up 9 bases; unmatched junction bases: 2. This CDR3 reads CASSLQREAQYF. In DNA form, the CDR3 reads TGTGCCAGCAGCTTACAGCGGGAGGCGCAGTACTTC.

The chain couples TRBV9 to TRBJ1-6, with D possibly being TRBD1 (6 bases). The CDR3 extends over 14 amino acids. V was pared by 0 bases and J by 7 bases, with 8 bases between. In germline, CDR1 is SGDLS, CDR2 YYNGEE. CDR3 sequence: CASSVAQGNSPLHF. CDR3 DNA sequence: TGTGCCAGCAGCGTAGCACAGGGAAATTCACCCCTCCACTTT.

This clone was found a few times. V usage is TRBV5-6 and J usage is TRBJ1-3; D is unresolved. Germline CDR1 reads SGHDT; CDR2 reads YYEEEE. This CDR3 spans 15 amino acids. V was trimmed by 7 bases and J by 0 bases, leaving 14 bases between them. The CDR3 spells CASSTRTVSGNTIYF. CDR3 bases: TGTGCCAGCTCCACCCGGACTGTCTCTGGAAACACCATATATTTT.

V gene TRBV6-5 combines with J gene TRBJ1-1, with 8 bases matching TRBD1. V was pared by 5 bases and J by 5 bases, with 7 bases of the junction left unmatched. The germline V gene has CDR1 MNHEY and CDR2 SVGAGI. The CDR3 loop spans 14 amino acids. In DNA, the CDR3 is TGTGCCAGCAGTCCAGGGGGCTGGGCTACTGAAGCTTTCTTT. Translating gives CASSPGGWATEAFF.

CDR3: CATRSGTGSNEQFF. The CDR3, as DNA: TGTGCCACGCGATCCGGGACAGGGAGTAATGAGCAGTTCTTC. The rearrangement uses TRBV27 and TRBJ2-1; 9 positions match TRBD1. This CDR3 is built from 14 residues. Trimming removed 10 bases from V and 7 bases from J; junction bases left unmatched: 11. Germline-derived CDR1 and CDR2 are MNHEY and SMNVEV (reference sequence).

The chain links TRBV14 to TRBJ2-1, with TRBD2 matching over 9 bases. CDR1 and CDR2 (germline): SGHDN, FVKESK. J gave up 2 bases and V 4 bases, and 18 bases lay outside the gene matches. The CDR3 is 20 residues long. Here the CDR3 DNA reads TGTGCCAGCAGCCCGCCTGAAGAAATGCTACTAGCGGGCGCCTACAATGAGCAGTTCTTC. Its protein product is CASSPPEEMLLAGAYNEQFF.

The J gene is TRBJ1-1, the V gene TRBV6-2 or TRBV6-3; D gene unclear. The CDR3 contains 14 residues. Germline loops: CDR1 MNHEY, CDR2 SVGEGT. The germline V and J ends were trimmed by 2 bases and 3 bases, with 10 bases remaining between them. The CDR3 sequence is CASSYTGFDTEAFF. The CDR3 region has the DNA TGTGCCAGCAGTTACACGGGGTTTGACACTGAAGCTTTCTTT.

Concerning this clone: Compared with germline, one end of the junction differs, possibly owing to a read error. The chain links TRBV5-1 to TRBJ1-3, with D perhaps matching TRBD1 (5 bases). This CDR3 region has 20 residues. Germline assignment: CDR1 SGHRS and CDR2 YFSETQ. CDR3 sequence reads: CATSPDSRQSLRDSGNTIYF. The CDR3, as DNA: TGCGCCACCAGCCCCGACTCTAGACAGAGCCTCAGGGACTCTGGAAACACCATATATTTT.

The rearrangement links TRBV27 to TRBJ2-2; 7 bases align to TRBD2. The CDR3 covers 16 residues. J was trimmed by 4 bases and V by 3 bases; bases with no gene match: 8. The germline V gene encodes CDR1 MNHEY and CDR2 SMNVEV (reference sequence). The CDR3 region has the DNA TGTGCCAGCAGTTTCTATGGGAGGGTTAGCACCGGGGAGCTGTTTTTT. It specifies CASSFYGRVSTGELFF.

The gene calls are TRBV28 and TRBJ2-7, with D uncertain. The germline V gene has CDR1 MDHEN and CDR2 SYDVKM. This CDR3 comprises 14 residues. Deletions cut 3 bases from V and 3 bases from J, with 12 bases between. CDR3 coding DNA: TGTGCCAGCAGTTTTGGTTCGCTAGTCTACGAGCAGTACTTC. Amino acid sequence: CASSFGSLVYEQYF.

The chain joins TRBV10-3 to TRBJ1-1, with D maybe TRBD1 (6 bases). The ends were cut back, 11 bases at V and 2 bases at J, with 15 bases in the middle. Germline CDR1 and CDR2: ENHRY and SYGVKD. The CDR3 consists of 13 residues. For the CDR3, the DNA is TGTGCCCTCCGGGGGGGACATAACACTGAAGCTTTCTTT. This gives the protein CALRGGHNTEAFF.

The rearrangement links TRBV4-3 to TRBJ2-3; a possible D gene is TRBD2 (6 bases). The CDR3 contains 15 residues. In germline, CDR1 is LGHNA, CDR2 YSLEER. V was cut by 0 bases and J by 5 bases, with 12 bases left in between. DNA for the CDR3: TGCGCCAGCAGCCAAGAGGGCAGGGAGGTAGATACGCAGTATTTT. It encodes CASSQEGREVDTQYF.

This clone was counted once. The J gene is TRBJ2-4, the V gene TRBV28; 14 bases agree with TRBD2. Trimming took 6 bases from V and 2 from J; bases not matched to a gene: 12. The germline V gene has CDR1 MDHEN and CDR2 SYDVKM. The CDR3 consists of 19 residues. The CDR3 here is CASRGEGLAGAGTKNIQYF. The CDR3 nucleotides read TGTGCCAGCAGGGGGGAGGGACTAGCGGGAGCTGGGACCAAAAACATTCAGTACTTC.

The chain has TRBV9 and TRBJ2-1, with 12 bases that match TRBD2. The length of the CDR3 is 14 residues. J was trimmed by 9 bases and V by 3 bases; bases with no gene match: 4. Germline V gives CDR1 SGDLS, CDR2 YYNGEE. CDR3 bases: TGTGCCAGCAGCGAACTAGCGGGAGGAACTGAGCAGTTCTTC. Encoded protein: CASSELAGGTEQFF.

This rearrangement joins TRBV5-1 to TRBJ2-7; 10 bases are shared with TRBD1. V lost 4 bases, J lost 6 bases, and 7 bases stayed unmatched. Germline CDR1 and CDR2: SGHRS and YFSETQ. There are 14 residues in the CDR3. CDR3 in amino acids: CASSKGTGEPEQYF. The CDR3 nucleotides are TGCGCCAGCAGCAAGGGGACAGGGGAGCCCGAGCAGTACTTC. The variable domain in full, with the rest retrieved from reference TRBV5-1 and TRBJ2-7, is KAGVTQTPRYLIKTRGQQVTLSCSPISGHRSVSWYQQTPGQGLQFLFEYFSETQRNKGNFPGRFSGRQFSNSRSEMNVSTLELGDSALYLCASSKGTGEPEQYFGPGTRLTVT.